This T cell receptor (beta chain) came from a study of glioma-infiltrating T cells. Points from the study as a whole: Tissue and blood shared very few CDR3 sequences.

This clonotype was observed a few times. What it binds is not known. TCR alpha and beta CDR3 regions were amplified from RNA using iRepertoire nested multiplex PCR. Tissue mRNA or PBMC total RNA, roughly 95-400 ng, went into one-step reverse transcription and amplification. TCRdb fed the multiplex PCR reads into MiXCR, producing one record per CDR3 protein. The sample includes about 140,000 distinct CDR3 sequences, 39% of them seen just once. The sequence derives from a human donor with low-grade glioma or glioblastoma, undergoing nonglioma brain surgery, or in good health (not recorded which). The sequencing input was glioma tissue, nonneoplastic brain tissue, or PBMCs (not recorded which).

CDR3 sequence (DNA): TGTGCCAGCAGTCCAGGGATGACGATCAATCAGCCCCAGCATTTT. Translating it yields CASSPGMTINQPQHF. V usage is TRBV27 and J usage is TRBJ1-5, with TRBD1 as a possible D gene (5 bases). The length of the CDR3 is 15 residues. The germline V and J ends were trimmed by 5 bases and 3 bases, with 14 bases remaining between them. Germline V gene data show CDR1 as MNHEY and CDR2 as SMNVEV (reference sequence).